These 27 T cell receptor beta chains share one sample of origin, sequenced in a study of blood T cell repertoires in COVID-19. The assay was immunoSEQ multiplex PCR, and TCRdb's table has in-frame clones only and misses some. The repertoire consists of around 330,000 clones, with approximately 88% occurring once and the leading ten covering 1.6%. Sequencing was carried out using peripheral blood. These receptors originate from a woman in her twenties or thirties with COVID-19, enrolled during active disease.

V is TRBV23-1 and J is TRBJ1-1, with 7 bases fitting TRBD1. TRBV23-1 is an ORF; its function is uncertain. The CDR3 totals 14 residues. V lost 0 bases, J lost 6 bases, and 4 bases stayed unmatched. This CDR3 reads CASSQSGGKPEAFF. The DNA for the CDR3 is TGCGCCAGCAGTCAATCAGGGGGCAAACCTGAAGCTTTCTTT.

This clone was counted between two and nine times. The rearrangement joins TRBV7-9 to TRBJ2-7, with 9 bases identical to TRBD1. From germline, CDR1 is SEHNR and CDR2 FQNEAQ (reference sequence). The CDR3 is 15 amino acids. J gave up 3 bases and V 5 bases, and 8 bases lay outside the gene matches. The DNA of the CDR3 is TGTGCCAGCAGCGGGTGGACAGGGGCGAACTACGAGCAGTACTTC. It translates to CASSGWTGANYEQYF. Using reference TRBV7-9 and TRBJ2-7 for the parts outside the CDR3, the full variable domain is DTGVSQNPRHKITKRGQNVTFRCDPISEHNRLYWYRQTLGQGPEFLTYFQNEAQLEKSRLLSDRFSAERPKGSFSTLEIQRTEQGDSAMYLCASSGWTGANYEQYFGPGTRLTVT.

The rearrangement links TRBV12-3 or TRBV12-4 to TRBJ2-1; D possibly corresponds to TRBD2 (6 bases). This CDR3 has 12 amino acids. Trimming took off 3 bases at V and 7 bases at J, with 7 bases between the two ends. CDR3: CASSFAGNEQFF. CDR3 nucleotide sequence: TGTGCCAGCAGTTTCGCGGGAAATGAGCAGTTCTTC.

J is TRBJ2-7 and V is TRBV29-1, with TRBD1 identical over 11 bases. V gave up 3 bases and J gave up 3 bases; unmatched junction bases: 4. Germline CDR1 SQVTM, CDR2 ANQGSEA. The CDR3 loop spans 14 amino acids. CDR3 sequence reads: CSVDRGQGDYEQYF. CDR3 sequence (DNA): TGCAGCGTTGATAGGGGACAGGGGGACTACGAGCAGTACTTC.

This rearrangement joins TRBV19 to TRBJ2-2; D gene uncertain. V was pared by 6 bases and J by 4 bases, with 12 bases between. CDR1 and CDR2 from the germline V gene are LNHDA and SQIVND (reference sequence). The CDR3 is 14 residues long. Here the CDR3 DNA reads TGTGCCAGTAGAGGTGCACGGGTCACCGGGGAGCTGTTTTTT. Protein sequence: CASRGARVTGELFF.

This chain connects TRBV4-2 to TRBJ2-1, with 9 nucleotides matching TRBD2. Germline values: CDR1 LGHNA, CDR2 YNFKEQ. Trimming removed 7 bases from V and 6 bases from J; junction bases left unmatched: 7. The CDR3 is made up of 14 amino acids. CDR3 bases: TGTGCCAGCAACACTGCGGGGGGGTTCAATGAGCAGTTCTTC. Protein sequence: CASNTAGGFNEQFF.

This rearrangement joins TRBV11-3 to TRBJ2-1, with TRBD1 matching over 7 bases. The CDR3 is 17 residues long. CDR1 and CDR2 (germline): SGHNT, YENEEA. The J segment lost 3 bases and the V segment lost 3 bases, leaving 11 bases of the junction unmatched. The CDR3 protein is CASSFGSWDSDYNEQFF. The CDR3 nucleotides are TGTGCCAGCAGCTTCGGCTCTTGGGACAGTGACTACAATGAGCAGTTCTTC.

In this sample, this clone turned up a few times. The chain links TRBV30 to TRBJ1-3, with 7 bases that match TRBD1. Trimming took 6 bases from V and 1 from J; bases not matched to a gene: 9. This CDR3 is built from 15 residues. CDR1 is GTSNPN and CDR2 is SVGIG in the germline V gene (reference sequence). In DNA form, the CDR3 reads TGTGCCTGCGCCATGGGACAGTCGTCTGGAAACACCATATATTTT. It codes for CACAMGQSSGNTIYF.

The rearrangement joins TRBV10-2 to TRBJ2-3; possible D gene TRBD2, 5 bases. The CDR3 totals 15 residues. V was clipped by 7 bases and J by 2 bases, with 16 bases between them. Germline loops: CDR1 WSHSY, CDR2 SAAADI. CDR3 amino acids: CASKGTGRLTDTQYF. CDR3 nucleotide sequence: TGCGCCAGCAAGGGCACGGGAAGACTCACAGATACGCAGTATTTT.

This sequence joins TRBV29-1 and TRBJ1-2; D is unclear. The V end lost 3 bases, the J end lost 4 bases, and 9 bases lay between the germline ends. The length of the CDR3 is 12 residues. The germline gives CDR1 SQVTM, CDR2 ANQGSEA. Here the CDR3 reads CSVDERFYGYTF. The CDR3 DNA reads TGCAGCGTTGATGAGAGGTTCTATGGCTACACCTTC. The full variable domain, rest sourced from reference TRBV29-1 and TRBJ1-2, is SAVISQKPSRDICQRGTSLTIQCQVDSQVTMMFWYRQQPGQSLTLIATANQGSEATYESGFVIDKFPISRPNLTFSTLTVSNMSPEDSSIYLCSVDERFYGYTFGSGTRLTVV.

The chain couples TRBV18 to TRBJ1-3; D is undetermined. V lost 3 bases to trimming and J lost 0 bases, with 6 bases between them. The CDR3 runs 14 residues. Germline loops: CDR1 KGHSH, CDR2 LQKENI. This CDR3 reads CASSPQNSGNTIYF. The CDR3, as DNA: TGTGCCAGCTCACCGCAGAACTCTGGAAACACCATATATTTT.

The genes are TRBV27 and TRBJ2-1; D is unresolved. V was trimmed by 10 bases and J by 7 bases, leaving 17 bases between them. CDR1 is MNHEY, CDR2 SMNVEV, per germline (reference sequence). CDR3 size: 13 residues. CDR3 protein: CATSLGLWNEQFF. The DNA of the CDR3 is TGTGCCACCAGCTTGGGCCTTTGGAATGAGCAGTTCTTC.

The chain couples TRBV4-2 to TRBJ1-6; D gene uncertain. CDR1 is LGHNA and CDR2 is YNFKEQ in the germline V gene. The CDR3 consists of 12 residues. V was shortened by 0 bases and J by 11 bases, with 5 bases between the two germline ends. The CDR3, as DNA: TGTGCCAGCAGCCAAGACGGGGCACCCCTCCACTTT. Amino acids: CASSQDGAPLHF.

The V call is TRBV28, the J call TRBJ2-3; TRBD2 is a possible D gene (5 bases). Per the germline V gene, CDR1 is MDHEN and CDR2 is SYDVKM. CDR3 length: 13 residues. V lost 5 bases, J lost 6 bases, and 12 bases lay in between. The DNA of the CDR3 is TGTGCCAGCAGTCTCGGGATCCGGGATACGCAGTATTTT. Protein: CASSLGIRDTQYF.

The chain combines TRBV5-1 with TRBJ2-1; 10 bases fit TRBD2. Germline CDR1 SGHRS, CDR2 YFSETQ. The CDR3 consists of 15 residues. The ends lost 4 bases at V and 9 bases at J; junction bases unmatched: 10. DNA for the CDR3: TGCGCCAGCAGCCTTAAGCGGGGGGGCCTCGTTGAGCAGTTCTTC. Encoded protein: CASSLKRGGLVEQFF.

V gene TRBV6-5 combines with J gene TRBJ1-2; possible D gene TRBD1, 5 bases. Trimming took off 2 bases at V and 4 bases at J, with 8 bases between the two ends. The CDR3 sequence is 13 residues long. CDR1 is MNHEY, CDR2 SVGAGI, per germline. The CDR3 region has the DNA TGTGCCAGCAGTTACGGGGGGAGCTATGGCTACACCTTC. It codes for CASSYGGSYGYTF.

This chain uses TRBV28 with TRBJ1-5; the match to TRBD1 covers 7 bases. The V gene end was trimmed by 6 bases and the J gene end by 5 bases; junction bases not matched to a gene: 10. CDR1 is MDHEN, CDR2 SYDVKM, per germline. The CDR3 runs to 15 residues. Here the CDR3 reads CASRTGKGNHQPQHF. CDR3 DNA sequence: TGTGCCAGCAGGACAGGGAAGGGGAATCATCAGCCCCAGCATTTT.

The rearrangement uses TRBV2 and TRBJ1-1; 7 bases are shared with TRBD1. The length of the CDR3 is 13 residues. CDR1 is SNHLY and CDR2 is FYNNEI in the germline V gene. The J segment lost 5 bases and the V segment lost 7 bases, leaving 7 bases of the junction unmatched. The CDR3 sequence: CASIRQGRTEAFF. The CDR3 DNA reads as TGTGCCAGCATCCGACAGGGAAGGACTGAAGCTTTCTTT.

This chain joins TRBV3-1 (or the pseudogene TRBV3-2) and TRBJ2-1, with 11 bases lining up with TRBD2. Germline values: CDR1 LGHDT, CDR2 YNNKEL (reference sequence). The CDR3 length is 15 residues. V lost 1 base, J lost 7 bases, and 3 bases stayed unmatched. The CDR3 DNA reads as TGTGCCAGCAGCCAAGCTAGCGGGGGGTTAAATGAGCAGTTCTTC. Residues: CASSQASGGLNEQFF.

The chain couples TRBV2 to TRBJ1-2, with 9 nucleotides matching TRBD1. CDR1 SNHLY and CDR2 FYNNEI come from the germline V gene. The CDR3 runs to 14 residues. V gave up 10 bases and J gave up 6 bases; unmatched junction bases: 12. The CDR3 sequence: CAIQLGTGSHGYTF. CDR3 bases: TGTGCCATTCAGCTTGGGACAGGGTCGCATGGCTACACCTTC.

The chain combines TRBV11-2 with TRBJ1-2; 8 nucleotides align to TRBD1. J lost 2 bases, V lost 4 bases, and 6 bases had no gene match. The germline V gene has CDR1 SGHAT and CDR2 FQNNGV. The CDR3 sequence is 15 residues long. The CDR3, as DNA: TGTGCCAGCAGCTCCGTCACAGGGGGAAACTATGGCTACACCTTC. This gives the protein CASSSVTGGNYGYTF.

The rearrangement links TRBV5-6 to TRBJ2-3, with TRBD2 as a possible D gene (7 bases). The CDR3 totals 13 residues. CDR1 is SGHDT, CDR2 YYEEEE, per germline. V was cut by 4 bases and J by 7 bases, with 13 bases left in between. Here the CDR3 DNA reads TGTGCCAGCAGCACGGGGGGCCTCTATACGCAGTATTTT. This translates into CASSTGGLYTQYF. The full variable domain, completed using reference TRBV5-6 and TRBJ2-3, is DAGVTQSPTHLIKTRGQQVTLRCSPKSGHDTVSWYQQALGQGPQFIFQYYEEEERQRGNFPDRFSGHQFPNYSSELNVNALLLGDSALYLCASSTGGLYTQYFGPGTRLTVL.

The rearrangement links TRBV7-8 to TRBJ2-1; maybe TRBD1 (6 bases). The V gene's germline CDR1 is SGHVS and CDR2 FQNEAQ. Trimming removed 3 bases at V and 0 bases at J, with 18 bases between. The length of the CDR3 is 18 residues. The CDR3 spells CASSFWGGDISSYNEQFF. Written as DNA, the CDR3 is TGTGCCAGCAGCTTCTGGGGTGGGGACATCAGCTCCTACAATGAGCAGTTCTTC.

On this clone itself: Distinct nucleotide sequences in the sample also encode this CDR3. The chain couples TRBV5-5 to TRBJ1-1; 8 bases are shared with TRBD1. V lost 2 bases, J lost 3 bases, and 0 bases stayed unmatched. This CDR3 region has 13 residues. CDR1 is SGHKS and CDR2 is YYEKEE in the germline V gene (reference sequence). CDR3 sequence reads: CASSLQGDTEAFF. CDR3 DNA sequence: TGTGCCAGCAGCTTACAGGGGGACACTGAAGCTTTCTTT.

The chain uses TRBV6-2 or TRBV6-3 and TRBJ1-5; 7 bases match TRBD1. CDR1 and CDR2 from the germline V gene are MNHEY and SVGEGT. V was clipped by 4 bases and J by 3 bases; unmatched bases: 3. The CDR3 is 14 residues long. CDR3 protein: CASSWTGNNQPQHF. CDR3 nucleotide sequence: TGTGCCAGCAGTTGGACAGGCAACAATCAGCCCCAGCATTTT.

The rearrangement uses TRBV4-1 and TRBJ1-1; D perhaps matches TRBD1 (5 bases). The V end was cut by 4 bases, the J end by 0 bases, with 18 bases between. Germline V gene lookup returns CDR1 MGHRA and CDR2 YSYEKL. This CDR3 is built from 17 residues. The CDR3 is CASSPGTLKGLNTEAFF. The CDR3 DNA follows: TGCGCCAGCAGCCCCGGGACTCTTAAGGGATTGAACACTGAAGCTTTCTTT.

The chain couples TRBV7-6 to TRBJ1-3; D may be TRBD1 (5 bases). Deletions cut 5 bases from V and 0 bases from J, with 14 bases between. The CDR3 extends over 16 amino acids. Germline assignment: CDR1 SGHVS and CDR2 FNYEAQ. The chain's CDR3 is CASSPSTGRSGNTIYF. CDR3 coding DNA: TGTGCCAGCAGCCCTTCTACAGGTCGCTCTGGAAACACCATATATTTT.